This entry describes one TCR beta chain. Its antigen is still unknown. Generated by immunoSEQ multiplex PCR, the TCRdb table keeps only in-frame clones and is missing some. Among roughly 76,000 clones listed, roughly 90% were seen once. Per germline, CDR1 MGHRA and CDR2 YSYEKL. The CDR3 extends over 14 amino acids. The J segment lost 8 bases and the V segment lost 3 bases, leaving 9 bases of the junction unmatched. This sample was taken from a study of resident and recirculating memory T cells in vitiligo. Overall study context: Epidermis came from shave biopsies of lesional and nonlesional sites, plus PBMCs. The samples were homogenized without cell sorting before genomic DNA extraction. Study observations and caveats: Different lesions suggested infiltration by different T cell clones.

No vitiligo treatment was given during the prior three months. The material sequenced was blood. The clonotype originates from a male donor with vitiligo. This chain links TRBV4-1 with TRBJ1-2, with 7 bases aligning to TRBD1. CDR3 amino acids: CASSQLSGGGGYTF. In DNA, the CDR3 is TGCGCCAGCAGCCAGTTATCAGGGGGTGGCGGCTACACCTTC.